The source of this T cell receptor (beta chain) is a study of blood T cells in healthy people across ages. Whole-study findings and limits: Expanded clonotype changes were possibly confounded by unknown donor CMV status.

Concerning this clonotype: The antigen remains undetermined.

The draw of peripheral blood yielded ten milliliters from each donor. Primed by a sample-barcoded 5' primer and a J-beta primer mix, a second PCR proceeded for 7 to 11 cycles. TCRdb used MiXCR to reprocess the 5' RACE reads, holding one entry per CDR3 protein. Among 550,000 to 600,000 distinct CDR3 sequences, approximately 30% were seen once, and the ten largest hold less than 20%. V shed 6 bases and J shed 1 base, with 13 bases lying between them. This CDR3 has 15 amino acids. Germline V lookup: CDR1 MNHNY, CDR2 SVGAGI (reference sequence). This receptor was taken from a woman aged 70-85 years in good health. The sequencing input was blood. This chain joins TRBV6-6 and TRBJ1-5; the D is unclear. This CDR3 reads CASSLRGVSNQPQHF. CDR3 coding DNA: TGTGCCAGCAGCCTTCGTGGGGTAAGCAATCAGCCCCAGCATTTT.